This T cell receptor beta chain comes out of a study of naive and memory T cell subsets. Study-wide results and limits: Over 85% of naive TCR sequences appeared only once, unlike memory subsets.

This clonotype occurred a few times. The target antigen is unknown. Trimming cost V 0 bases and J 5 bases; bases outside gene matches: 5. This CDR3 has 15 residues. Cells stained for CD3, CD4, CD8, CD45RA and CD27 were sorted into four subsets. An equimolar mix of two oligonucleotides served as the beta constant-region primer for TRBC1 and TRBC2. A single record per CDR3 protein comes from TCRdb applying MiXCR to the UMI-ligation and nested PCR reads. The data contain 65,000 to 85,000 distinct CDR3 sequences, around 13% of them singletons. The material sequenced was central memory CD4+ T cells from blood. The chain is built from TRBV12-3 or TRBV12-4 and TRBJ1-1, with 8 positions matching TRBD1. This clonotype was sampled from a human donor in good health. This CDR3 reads CASSLASGGKTEAFF. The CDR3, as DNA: TGTGCCAGCAGTTTAGCATCAGGGGGCAAGACTGAAGCTTTCTTT.